Below, 30 T cell receptor beta chains from the same sample are listed, as sequenced in a study of blood T cell repertoires in COVID-19. Only in-frame clones appear in the TCRdb table, and some are missing; sequencing was by immunoSEQ multiplex PCR. The profile shows around 200,000 clones, 85% to 90% of them singletons. Sequenced sample: PBMCs or T cells enriched from blood (not recorded which). The receptors stem from a man aged 30 to 45 who had recovered from COVID-19.

This sequence joins TRBV28 and TRBJ1-1; the D is unclear. Germline values: CDR1 MDHEN, CDR2 SYDVKM. The CDR3 has 15 amino acids. Trimming removed 6 bases from V and 4 bases from J, with 18 bases in between. CDR3 nucleotide sequence: TGTGCCAGCAGCGCCCCGAGACCAGGTGGCACTGAAGCTTTCTTT. Translating gives CASSAPRPGGTEAFF.

The V gene is TRBV19, the J gene TRBJ2-3; D gene unclear. Trimming removed 6 bases from V and 0 bases from J, with 10 bases in between. The CDR3 is 14 amino acids. CDR1 LNHDA and CDR2 SQIVND come from the germline V gene (reference sequence). Written as DNA, the CDR3 is TGTGCCAGTAGAGAATGGCAGAGCACAGATACGCAGTATTTT. It yields the protein CASREWQSTDTQYF.

The chain has TRBV19 and TRBJ1-4; 8 bases are shared with TRBD1. V dropped 5 bases and J dropped 6; count of bases not matched to a gene: 5. Germline V gives CDR1 LNHDA, CDR2 SQIVND (reference sequence). The CDR3 extends over 14 amino acids. CDR3 in DNA: TGTGCCAGTAGTCCAGGGGGCGTGGATGAAAAACTGTTTTTT. Protein product: CASSPGGVDEKLFF. The variable domain in full, with the rest retrieved from reference TRBV19 and TRBJ1-4, is DGGITQSPKYLFRKEGQNVTLSCEQNLNHDAMYWYRQDPGQGLRLIYYSQIVNDFQKGDIAEGYSVSREKKESFPLTVTSAQKNPTAFYLCASSPGGVDEKLFFGSGTQLSVL.

The CDR3 sequence: CAWSEGGGGPQHF. CDR3 nucleotides: TGTGCCTGGAGTGAAGGGGGCGGAGGGCCCCAGCATTTT. This chain links TRBV30 with TRBJ1-5, with TRBD1 identical over 7 bases. Germline CDR1 is GTSNPN and CDR2 is SVGIG (reference sequence). This CDR3 region has 13 residues. After removal of 1 base from V and 9 bases from J, the junction contained 6 bases not matched to a gene.

The chain links TRBV2 to TRBJ2-5, with 11 bases that match TRBD2. Germline assignment: CDR1 SNHLY and CDR2 FYNNEI. The CDR3 is 18 residues long. With 1 base clipped from V and 5 bases from J, the junction kept 12 bases outside the gene matches. Written as DNA, the CDR3 is TGTGCCAGCAGTGAAGGTGGTGGTAGCGGGAGGGCCAGGGAGACCCAGTACTTC. Protein: CASSEGGGSGRARETQYF.

The rearrangement links TRBV4-3 to TRBJ2-7, with 9 positions matching TRBD2. The V gene's germline CDR1 is LGHNA and CDR2 YSLEER. The V segment lost 0 bases and the J segment 4 bases; nucleotides outside the gene matches: 13. The CDR3 length is 18 residues. For the CDR3, the DNA is TGCGCCAGCAGCCAAGAAGAGGCGGTCAGCGGGAGGCCGTACGAGCAGTACTTC. Translation: CASSQEEAVSGRPYEQYF.

The chain carries TRBV30 and TRBJ2-3; TRBD2 might be the D (5 bases). V was cut by 0 bases and J by 10 bases, with 14 bases left in between. This CDR3 has 13 residues. Germline V gene sequence: CDR1 GTSNPN, CDR2 SVGIG (reference sequence). CDR3 sequence (DNA): TGTGCCTGGAGTGTAAAGGCGGGCTCCGCGCAGTATTTT. Protein product: CAWSVKAGSAQYF.

This chain links TRBV7-8 with TRBJ1-1, with D maybe TRBD1 (5 bases). CDR1 is SGHVS and CDR2 is FQNEAQ in the germline V gene. This CDR3 has 14 amino acids. The ends were cut back, 6 bases at V and 10 bases at J, with 21 bases in the middle. For the CDR3, the DNA is TGTGCCAGCAGACACGAGGACAAAAGAAGAGGAGCTTTCTTT. Protein sequence: CASRHEDKRRGAFF.

This chain uses TRBV7-2 with TRBJ2-7; TRBD1 matches at 7 bases. The CDR3 has 14 amino acids. Germline-derived CDR1 and CDR2 are SGHTA and FQGNSA. V was pared by 7 bases and J by 0 bases, with 6 bases of the junction left unmatched. The CDR3 sequence: CASTKDRASYEQYF. CDR3 nucleotide sequence: TGTGCCAGCACCAAAGACAGGGCCTCCTACGAGCAGTACTTC.

The rearrangement joins TRBV19 to TRBJ1-4; 7 bases agree with TRBD1. V was clipped by 6 bases and J by 4 bases; unmatched bases: 2. Germline V gene lookup returns CDR1 LNHDA and CDR2 SQIVND (reference sequence). The CDR3 spans 13 residues. The CDR3 sequence: CASRGTDNEKLFF. CDR3 in DNA: TGTGCCAGTAGAGGGACAGATAATGAAAAACTGTTTTTT.

This clone was seen just once. The chain has TRBV7-8 and TRBJ2-1, with D perhaps TRBD1 (5 bases). Trimming removed 5 bases at V and 3 bases at J, with 14 bases between. Germline V gives CDR1 SGHVS, CDR2 FQNEAQ. This CDR3 has 15 residues. CDR3 sequence: CASSPRAGNYNEQFF. The CDR3 coding sequence is TGTGCCAGCAGCCCCAGGGCAGGGAACTACAATGAGCAGTTCTTC.

The V call is TRBV15, the J call TRBJ1-2, with no clear D. V was trimmed by 0 bases and J by 0 bases, leaving 14 bases between them. CDR3 length: 17 residues. Germline loops: CDR1 LNHNV, CDR2 YYDKDF (reference sequence). As DNA, the CDR3 is TGTGCCACCAGCAGAGATGGGGAGGTTAAACCTAACTATGGCTACACCTTC. Its protein is CATSRDGEVKPNYGYTF.

The J gene is TRBJ2-1, the V gene TRBV4-1; 8 bases are a match to TRBD2. The CDR3 length is 17 residues. Germline CDR1 and CDR2: MGHRA and YSYEKL. Trimming removed 0 bases from V and 3 bases from J; junction bases left unmatched: 7. DNA for the CDR3: TGCGCCAGCAGCCAAGAGGAGGCGGCGGGAGGCTACAATGAGCAGTTCTTC. It encodes CASSQEEAAGGYNEQFF.

V usage is TRBV27 and J usage is TRBJ2-5; D is ambiguous. V shed 2 bases and J shed 2 bases, with 6 bases lying between them. Germline values: CDR1 MNHEY, CDR2 SMNVEV (reference sequence). The length of the CDR3 is 13 residues. The CDR3, as DNA: TGTGCCAGCAGTTTACGTCAGCAAGAGACCCAGTACTTC. Translating gives CASSLRQQETQYF.

V is TRBV2 and J is TRBJ2-1; 11 bases line up with TRBD1. Germline trimming cut 6 bases from V and 7 bases from J; bases unmatched to any gene: 5. Germline assignment: CDR1 SNHLY and CDR2 FYNNEI. The CDR3 runs to 14 residues. The CDR3 DNA reads TGTGCCAGCAGCGTACGGGACAGGGGGAATGAGCAGTTCTTC. Its protein is CASSVRDRGNEQFF.

The gene calls are TRBV28 and TRBJ2-5, with 11 bases matching TRBD2. The CDR3 totals 15 residues. The V gene end was trimmed by 2 bases and the J gene end by 5 bases; junction bases not matched to a gene: 4. Germline CDR1 MDHEN, CDR2 SYDVKM. The CDR3 coding sequence is TGTGCCAGCAGTTTAAGGGCTAGCGGGAGGGAGACCCAGTACTTC. This codes for CASSLRASGRETQYF. The variable domain in full, with the rest retrieved from reference TRBV28 and TRBJ2-5, is DVKVTQSSRYLVKRTGEKVFLECVQDMDHENMFWYRQDPGLGLRLIYFSYDVKMKEKGDIPEGYSVSREKKERFSLILESASTNQTSMYLCASSLRASGRETQYFGPGTRLLVL.

V is TRBV11-3 and J is TRBJ2-7; the match to TRBD1 covers 9 bases. The CDR3 length is 13 residues. V was clipped by 5 bases and J by 5 bases; unmatched bases: 4. Germline loops: CDR1 SGHNT, CDR2 YENEEA. The CDR3 spells CASSQGQGDEQYF. The CDR3 coding sequence is TGTGCCAGCAGCCAGGGACAGGGCGACGAGCAGTACTTC.

The chain links TRBV5-6 to TRBJ2-5; maybe TRBD2 (5 bases). Trimming took 1 base from V and 0 from J, leaving 13 bases between them. Germline V CDR1 and CDR2: SGHDT, YYEEEE. The CDR3 is made up of 16 amino acids. The CDR3 protein is CASSLFAEGNQETQYF. The CDR3 DNA reads TGTGCCAGCAGCTTGTTCGCAGAGGGCAACCAAGAGACCCAGTACTTC.

This sequence joins TRBV6-4 and TRBJ1-2; tentative D call: TRBD1 (5 bases). The V gene's germline CDR1 is MRHNA and CDR2 SNTAGT. Trimming shortened V by 2 bases and J by 4 bases, and 8 bases separated the two germline ends. The CDR3 is made up of 13 amino acids. Here the CDR3 reads CASSDQGSYGYTF. CDR3 sequence (DNA): TGTGCCAGCAGTGACCAGGGATCCTATGGCTACACCTTC.

The chain is built from TRBV3-1 (or the pseudogene TRBV3-2) and TRBJ1-3; D unresolved. This CDR3 comprises 14 residues. Germline CDR1 and CDR2: LGHDT and YNNKEL (reference sequence). Trimming removed 1 base at V and 4 bases at J, with 8 bases between. CDR3 bases: TGTGCCAGCAGCCAAGGAGGGAACGGAAACACCATATATTTT. It yields the protein CASSQGGNGNTIYF.

The V call is TRBV10-3, the J call TRBJ2-3; 12 bases agree with TRBD2. Germline V gene data show CDR1 as ENHRY and CDR2 as SYGVKD. V gave up 2 bases and J gave up 0 bases; unmatched junction bases: 0. The CDR3 length is 16 residues. CDR3 DNA: TGTGCCATCAGTGAGGGGACTAGCGGGAGCACAGATACGCAGTATTTT. Its translation: CAISEGTSGSTDTQYF.

This chain uses TRBV11-2 with TRBJ2-7; TRBD1 matches 8 bases. V lost 1 base to trimming and J lost 2 bases; unmatched junction nucleotides: 7. Germline lookup yields CDR1 SGHAT and CDR2 FQNNGV. CDR3 length: 16 amino acids. The CDR3 DNA reads as TGTGCCAGCAGCTTAGGAGCCGGACAGGGACCCTACGAGCAGTACTTC. Encoded protein: CASSLGAGQGPYEQYF.

CDR3 nucleotide sequence: TGTGCCAGCAGTTACTCGCGAGAAAGCTCCTACGAGCAGTACTTC. This encodes CASSYSRESSYEQYF. The chain joins TRBV6-5 to TRBJ2-7; D not certain. This CDR3 contains 15 residues. CDR1 is MNHEY, CDR2 SVGAGI, per germline. The V end was cut by 0 bases, the J end by 0 bases, with 9 bases between.

The chain employs TRBV6-1 and TRBJ2-7; D is unresolved. The germline V gene has CDR1 MNHNS and CDR2 SASEGT. V was cut by 2 bases and J by 0 bases, with 11 bases left in between. CDR3 length: 15 residues. CDR3 sequence (DNA): TGTGCCAGCAGTGAAAGGCCGGAGAGCTCCTACGAGCAGTACTTC. It translates to CASSERPESSYEQYF.

This clone was detected once. This chain links TRBV29-1 with TRBJ1-5; D is perhaps TRBD1 (5 bases). The CDR3 runs 15 residues. With 6 bases removed from V and 1 base from J, the gap between germline ends came to 16 bases. Germline values: CDR1 SQVTM, CDR2 ANQGSEA. CDR3 sequence (DNA): TGCAGCGTGGCTCGGAGCAGGGTAAGCAATCAGCCCCAGCATTTT. It encodes CSVARSRVSNQPQHF.

This chain joins TRBV11-2 and TRBJ2-3; TRBD2 aligns across 7 bases. V shed 1 base, J shed 3 bases, and the junction held 4 bases outside the gene matches. Germline V gene sequence: CDR1 SGHAT, CDR2 FQNNGV. CDR3 length: 15 amino acids. The CDR3 spells CASSLAGGQTDTQYF. The CDR3 coding sequence is TGTGCCAGCAGCTTAGCGGGAGGCCAAACAGATACGCAGTATTTT.

V and J are TRBV21-1 and TRBJ1-5; the D call of TRBD1 is as the table states it, not checked on the DNA. TRBV21-1 is a listed pseudogene. The CDR3 is 15 amino acids. The CDR3 nucleotides are TGTGCCAGCAGCAAGGGACAGGATAGCAATCAGCCCCAGCATTTT. This gives the protein CASSKGQDSNQPQHF.

The V call is TRBV25-1, the J call TRBJ2-7, with 14 bases matching TRBD2. The CDR3 extends over 17 amino acids. V lost 2 bases and J lost 4; bases outside the gene matches: 7. CDR1 and CDR2 from the germline V gene are MGHDK and SYGVNS. The CDR3 DNA sequence: TGTGCCAGCAGTGAAACCGGGACTAGCGGGAGCCGTTACGAGCAGTACTTC. Protein product: CASSETGTSGSRYEQYF.

The rearrangement uses TRBV5-4 and TRBJ2-4; D perhaps matches TRBD1 (5 bases). Trimming shortened V by 1 base and J by 6 bases, and 8 bases separated the two germline ends. Germline V CDR1 and CDR2: SGHNT, YYREEE (reference sequence). The CDR3 is 13 amino acids. The CDR3 DNA follows: TGTGCCAGCAGCTTGTTCGACAGAAACATTCAGTACTTC. As protein: CASSLFDRNIQYF.

CDR3 sequence (DNA): TGTGCCACCAGCAGAGAGACTATAGCGGGGAAAGAGCAGTACTTC. Amino acid sequence: CATSRETIAGKEQYF. This chain joins TRBV15 and TRBJ2-7; 8 bases are a match to TRBD2. The CDR3 runs 15 residues. From germline, CDR1 is LNHNV and CDR2 YYDKDF (reference sequence). V lost 0 bases, J lost 7 bases, and 8 bases stayed unmatched.